The entry below gives a single T cell receptor beta chain sequence along with its context. Antigen unknown. The CDR3 is 15 residues long. Germline CDR1 is SGHVS and CDR2 is FQNEAQ. V shed 0 bases and J shed 2 bases, with 7 bases lying between them. The sample is drawn from a study of identical twins' blood T cells. Whole-study findings and limits: Twin repertoire similarity may partly reflect shared environment.

TCRdb passed the 5' RACE reads through MiXCR, listing each CDR3 protein once. The sample contains fewer than 450,000 distinct CDR3 sequences, under 30% of which appear only once. The chain carries TRBV7-8 and TRBJ1-4, with D unclear. This TCR derives from a woman aged 18-55 years in good health. The sequenced sample was PBMCs. The CDR3 DNA reads as TGTGCCAGCAGCTTAGCGGGGAATACTAATGAAAAACTGTTTTTT. It yields the protein CASSLAGNTNEKLFF.